This TCR beta chain was identified in a study of T cell clones after liver transplantation. Study-level information: Three of the eight recipients were HCV-positive; the rest had non-autoimmune, non-viral transplant indications.

This clone was detected only a few times. Some clones are missing from TCRdb's copy, which holds only in-frame ones; the method was immunoSEQ multiplex PCR. This table has fewer than 9,500 clones, 60% to 80% appearing once. This CDR3 spans 19 amino acids. V dropped 4 bases and J dropped 0; count of bases not matched to a gene: 16. CDR1 SGHVS and CDR2 FNYEAQ come from the germline V gene. The J gene is TRBJ2-3, the V gene TRBV7-6; 7 positions match TRBD1. The source was CD8+ T cells from blood, collected at the 22-month timepoint. The source is a human patient who received a liver transplant. Some of these T cells may belong to the graft donor. The CDR3 sequence is CASSSPRAGGSSSTDTQYF. CDR3 nucleotides: TGTGCCAGCAGCTCCCCGCGGGCAGGGGGTTCCTCTAGCACAGATACGCAGTATTTT.